This TCR beta chain was recorded in a study of blood T cell repertoires in COVID-19. Study-wide background: Samples of COVID-19 (acute and convalescent) were obtained from the United States, Italy and Spain.

Germline V lookup: CDR1 LGHNA, CDR2 YNFKEQ. The CDR3 contains 12 residues. V lost 5 bases, J lost 8 bases, and 12 bases lay in between. The table came from immunoSEQ multiplex PCR; TCRdb's copy has only in-frame clones and leaves some out. The sample lists 250,000 or so clones; approximately 84% were seen once. V is TRBV4-2 and J is TRBJ1-2, with D possibly TRBD1 on 6 matching bases. What was sequenced was PBMCs or T cells enriched from blood (not recorded which). The TCR comes from a woman in her fifties or sixties who had been exposed to COVID-19. The CDR3 sequence: CASSDLGGGYTF. In nucleotides, the CDR3 is TGTGCCAGCAGCGACCTAGGGGGAGGCTACACCTTC.